This T cell receptor (beta chain) was documented in a study of blood T cells in healthy people across ages. General study findings and limits: Compared with aged donors, long-lived donors showed fewer expanded clones, suggesting selection.

The CDR3 totals 15 residues. Germline CDR1 is MNHEY and CDR2 is SVGAGI. For every donor, a draw yielded approximately 9.9 milliliters of peripheral blood. Total RNA extraction produced at least 5 micrograms (per sample) for the study. A second about 6 to 12 cycle PCR used barcoded and J-beta primers. A tag from a template-switch adaptor with 12 random nucleotides marked each cDNA molecule. In TCRdb, the 5' RACE reads were re-called with MiXCR into one record per CDR3 protein. Seen here are some 1.1 million distinct CDR3 sequences, 35% to 40% observed once, and the top ten hold roughly 13%. In the case of this clonotype: The antigen is undetermined. One end of the junction is discordant with germline, which a read error may explain.

This clonotype was sampled from a man younger than 35 in good health. Sequencing input: blood. The chain couples TRBV6-5 to TRBJ2-5, with a weak D call TRBD1 (6 bases). CDR3 sequence reads: CASSYSGHTQEAQYF. The CDR3 DNA reads as TGTGCCAGCAGTTACTCGGGACATACGCAAGAGGCCCAGTACTTC.